These T cell receptor beta chains were read from a single sample in a study of T cell repertoires in cytomegalovirus infection. The antigens for these receptors are not known. In TCRdb, the reads were re-called with MiXCR into one record per CDR3 protein. Altogether hundreds of thousands of distinct CDR3 sequences are present, 30% to 40% being singletons, with the ten largest covering about a sixth. The input for sequencing was cultured PBMCs, taken from culture after CMV antigen stimulation. These receptors all stem from a human donor in good health (CMV status not recorded). Some clones in this sample may be carry-over from other donors' samples. Both conserved end residues are part of each CDR3. A D gene is named only where the DNA matches it firmly. Expanded clones are given a class, and other clones once, few, many or no size at all.

v_call	d_call	j_call	clone_size	cdr3_aa	cdr3_nt
TRBV9	-	TRBJ2-1	-	CASSASGIYNEQFF	TGTGCCAGCAGCGCCTCAGGGATCTACAATGAGCAGTTCTTC
TRBV7-2	-	TRBJ2-3	many	CASSLGGRSYTDTQYF	TGTGCCAGCAGCTTAGGGGGGAGGTCTTACACAGATACGCAGTATTTT
TRBV7-6	-	TRBJ2-2	-	CACAREQGKFDGELFF	TGTGCCTGCGCTCGGGAGCAGGGGAAGTTCGACGGGGAGCTGTTTTTT
TRBV7-2	TRBD2	TRBJ2-5	-	CASSLVSVAGGPETQYF	TGTGCCAGCAGCTTAGTATCGGTAGCGGGAGGGCCGGAGACCCAGTACTTC
TRBV10-3	-	TRBJ1-3	-	CAIRASGNTIYF	TGTGCCATCCGGGCCTCTGGAAACACCATATATTTT
TRBV28	TRBD1	TRBJ2-2	-	CASSSMPTGYTGELFF	TGTGCCAGCAGTTCAATGCCGACAGGGTACACCGGGGAGCTGTTTTTT
TRBV6-5	-	TRBJ1-4	-	CASSYSPYEKLFF	TGTGCCAGCAGTTACTCCCCCTATGAAAAACTGTTTTTT
TRBV6-1	TRBD2	TRBJ2-1	few	CASTRGGTYNEQFF	TGTGCCAGCACCCGGGGGGGGACCTACAATGAGCAGTTCTTC
TRBV12-3/TRBV12-4	TRBD1	TRBJ2-2	-	CASSFGFRGRWTGELFF	TGTGCCAGCAGTTTTGGGTTCAGGGGGCGATGGACCGGGGAGCTGTTTTTT
TRBV2	-	TRBJ2-7	few	CASSGGSYEQYF	TGTGCCAGCAGTGGGGGCAGTTACGAGCAGTACTTC
TRBV12-5	TRBD1	TRBJ2-1	-	CASVSGQGISSYNEQFF	TGTGCTAGCGTGTCGGGACAGGGGATTAGCTCCTACAATGAGCAGTTCTTC
TRBV5-4	-	TRBJ1-2	-	CASSLEALMEGYTF	TGTGCCAGCAGCTTGGAGGCCCTGATGGAAGGCTACACCTTC
TRBV7-2	-	TRBJ2-7	few	CASSFGRVSYEQYF	TGTGCCAGCAGCTTCGGTAGAGTCTCCTACGAGCAGTACTTC
TRBV7-9	-	TRBJ2-3	few	CASTTRNLGDTQYF	TGTGCCAGCACCACTAGAAATCTTGGAGATACGCAGTATTTT
TRBV4-3	TRBD1	TRBJ2-2	-	CASSRGLDIAGELFF	TGCGCCAGCAGCAGGGGGCTGGATATCGCCGGGGAGCTGTTTTTT
TRBV6-5	-	TRBJ1-2	-	CASRKGFFLQGYTF	TGTGCCAGCAGGAAGGGGTTCTTCTTGCAGGGCTACACCTTC